Each of the 32 T cell receptor beta chains below was sequenced from the same sample in a study of CD8 T cells in ankylosing spondylitis. TCRdb re-called the 5' RACE reads with MiXCR, one entry per CDR3 protein. The table has under 950,000 distinct CDR3 sequences, 15% to 20% seen once; the top ten hold about a fifth. For these TCRs, the target antigens are not known. General study findings and limits: Seemingly distinctive of ankylosing spondylitis blood was a TCR beta motif formed by eight highly homologous variants.

Sequencing was done on a sample of blood, either unsorted or a sorted T cell fraction (not recorded which). These receptors all come from a male donor with ankylosing spondylitis.

This clonotype showed up just a few times. The chain links TRBV12-3 or TRBV12-4 to TRBJ1-2; TRBD1 agrees at 7 bases. The V segment lost 3 bases and the J segment 2 bases; nucleotides outside the gene matches: 12. CDR3 length: 17 amino acids. For the CDR3, the DNA is TGTGCCAGCAGTTTTTGGCTTGGCGGACAGGACAACTATGGCTACACCTTC. This gives the protein CASSFWLGGQDNYGYTF.

The chain employs TRBV7-9 and TRBJ2-7; 10 bases are a match to TRBD1. Germline trimming cut 1 base from V and 2 bases from J; bases unmatched to any gene: 5. CDR3 length: 16 residues. From germline, CDR1 is SEHNR and CDR2 FQNEAQ (reference sequence). The CDR3 nucleotides read TGTGCCAGCAGCTTAGTCCCGGGACAGGGGACCTACGAGCAGTACTTC. This encodes CASSLVPGQGTYEQYF.

The chain carries TRBV9 and TRBJ2-5; D remains unclear. The germline V and J ends were trimmed by 2 bases and 2 bases, with 10 bases remaining between them. This CDR3 spans 14 amino acids. The germline V gene encodes CDR1 SGDLS and CDR2 YYNGEE. This CDR3 reads CASSVKGVQETQYF. CDR3 coding DNA: TGTGCCAGCAGCGTCAAGGGTGTACAAGAGACCCAGTACTTC.

This clonotype was seen a handful of times. The chain couples TRBV20-1 to TRBJ2-1; D possibly corresponds to TRBD2 (5 bases). CDR3 size: 17 residues. The germline V gene has CDR1 DFQATT and CDR2 SNEGSKA (reference sequence). Trimming removed 3 bases from V and 2 bases from J, with 20 bases in between. CDR3 nucleotide sequence: TGCAGTGCTAGGGATGTAGCGTTCCCCGGGGCCTACAATGAGCAGTTCTTC. Translated, it gives CSARDVAFPGAYNEQFF.

V is TRBV27 and J is TRBJ1-5, with D possibly TRBD1 on 5 matching bases. Germline lookup yields CDR1 MNHEY and CDR2 SMNVEV (reference sequence). V was cut by 6 bases and J by 0 bases, with 15 bases left in between. The CDR3 contains 16 residues. The CDR3 nucleotides are TGTGCCAGCAGACTTATGGGGGGTTATAGCAATCAGCCCCAGCATTTT. Translation: CASRLMGGYSNQPQHF.

This clonotype was counted only a few times. The genes are TRBV20-1 and TRBJ1-1; 8 nucleotides agree with TRBD1. This CDR3 is built from 16 residues. Trimming at V came to 0 bases and at J to 0 bases, leaving 6 bases not matched to a gene. Per germline, CDR1 DFQATT and CDR2 SNEGSKA (reference sequence). CDR3 sequence: CSARDRGRNLNTEAFF. CDR3 bases: TGCAGTGCTAGAGACAGGGGGCGAAACCTGAACACTGAAGCTTTCTTT.

This sequence joins TRBV30 and TRBJ1-4, with D possibly matching TRBD1 (6 bases). The CDR3 extends over 16 amino acids. Trimming shortened V by 1 base and J by 8 bases, and 20 bases separated the two germline ends. The germline gives CDR1 GTSNPN, CDR2 SVGIG (reference sequence). CDR3 coding DNA: TGTGCCTGGAGTGGTTTGGGGGCTAAGGATCGGGAAAAACTGTTTTTT. Translated: CAWSGLGAKDREKLFF.

Here the CDR3 reads CASSRSGDTEAFF. The CDR3 coding sequence is TGTGCCAGCAGCAGATCAGGGGACACTGAAGCTTTCTTT. The gene calls are TRBV3-1 and TRBJ1-1, with D tentatively TRBD1 (6 bases). The CDR3 is 13 amino acids. V was pared by 5 bases and J by 3 bases, with 10 bases between. Germline-derived CDR1 and CDR2 are LGHDT and YNNKEL (reference sequence).

The chain recombines TRBV5-1 with TRBJ2-3; 9 bases are a match to TRBD2. Germline trimming cut 2 bases from V and 0 bases from J; bases unmatched to any gene: 7. The CDR3 covers 17 residues. The germline V gene encodes CDR1 SGHRS and CDR2 YFSETQ. CDR3 sequence reads: CASSLGPTSGSTDTQYF. In DNA, the CDR3 is TGCGCCAGCAGCTTAGGACCGACTAGCGGTAGCACAGATACGCAGTATTTT.

This chain links TRBV12-3 or TRBV12-4 with TRBJ2-7, with 11 bases aligning to TRBD2. With 3 bases clipped from V and 5 bases from J, the junction kept 3 bases outside the gene matches. The CDR3 runs to 14 residues. The CDR3 region is CASSFELAGDEQYF. The CDR3 nucleotides read TGTGCCAGCAGTTTCGAACTAGCGGGAGACGAGCAGTACTTC.

This clonotype was seen a handful of times. V is TRBV12-3 or TRBV12-4 and J is TRBJ2-2, with D perhaps TRBD1 or TRBD2 (5 bases each). The CDR3 has 14 amino acids. V was trimmed by 5 bases and J by 5 bases, leaving 12 bases between them. The CDR3 sequence is CASSRSGRTGELFF. CDR3 bases: TGTGCCAGCAGTCGCTCAGGGAGAACCGGGGAGCTGTTTTTT.

V usage is TRBV4-2 and J usage is TRBJ2-7; 10 bases match TRBD2. This CDR3 is 15 amino acids long. The trim removed 6 bases at V and 4 bases at J, leaving 9 bases unmatched. Germline assignment: CDR1 LGHNA and CDR2 YNFKEQ. CDR3 nucleotide sequence: TGTGCCAGCAGACCCCTAGCGGGAGAGGGTTACGAGCAGTACTTC. It yields the protein CASRPLAGEGYEQYF.

This clonotype was detected ten times or more. The rearrangement links TRBV12-3 or TRBV12-4 to TRBJ2-7, with 15 positions matching TRBD2. The J segment lost 5 bases and the V segment lost 4 bases, leaving 15 bases of the junction unmatched. This CDR3 has 19 residues. CDR3 bases: TGTGCCAGCAGTTCCAGTTCTTTACGGACTAGCGGGGGGGCCCACGAGCAGTACTTC. It specifies CASSSSSLRTSGGAHEQYF.

This clonotype has a count of ten or more. The CDR3 coding sequence is TGCGCCAGCAGCTTCGGGACTAGCAGCAATGAGCAGTTCTTC. This gives the protein CASSFGTSSNEQFF. The chain employs TRBV5-1 and TRBJ2-1; 9 nucleotides align to TRBD2. After removal of 2 bases from V and 6 bases from J, the junction contained 3 bases not matched to a gene. The CDR3 totals 14 residues. Germline lookup yields CDR1 SGHRS and CDR2 YFSETQ.

V and J are TRBV12-3 or TRBV12-4 and TRBJ2-2; D is possibly TRBD2 (6 bases). This CDR3 region has 17 residues. Trimming removed 5 bases from V and 2 bases from J, with 18 bases in between. In DNA, the CDR3 is TGTGCCAGCAGTGACACGGGAGTCGGGCGAAACACCGGGGAGCTGTTTTTT. Its translation: CASSDTGVGRNTGELFF.

This clonotype was found a few times. The chain uses TRBV4-1 and TRBJ1-1, with D perhaps matching TRBD1 (6 bases). Germline V lookup: CDR1 MGHRA, CDR2 YSYEKL. V was trimmed by 5 bases and J by 0 bases, leaving 13 bases between them. This CDR3 contains 15 residues. Here the CDR3 DNA reads TGCGCCAGCAGCGGACGGACAGTTTTGAACACTGAAGCTTTCTTT. Protein product: CASSGRTVLNTEAFF.

This clonotype was seen only a few times. The chain is built from TRBV14 and TRBJ2-5; D might be TRBD2 (5 bases). This CDR3 has 14 residues. CDR1 and CDR2 (germline): SGHDN, FVKESK. Trimming took 1 base from V and 0 from J, leaving 6 bases between them. The CDR3 DNA follows: TGTGCCAGCAGCCAAGCGACTAACCAAGAGACCCAGTACTTC. Amino acids: CASSQATNQETQYF.

A few counts support this clonotype. CDR3 sequence (DNA): TGTGCGCGGAGTGGGGAGGGAGGGTTAGAGGAGACCCAGTACTTC. Translating it yields CARSGEGGLEETQYF. This chain links TRBV30 with TRBJ2-5; 7 bases line up with TRBD2. In germline, CDR1 is GTSNPN, CDR2 SVGIG (reference sequence). The CDR3 covers 15 residues.

This clonotype was recorded at least ten times. CDR3 residues: CSVGKDSGNTIYF. In DNA, the CDR3 is TGCAGCGTTGGGAAAGACTCTGGAAACACCATATATTTT. V and J are TRBV29-1 and TRBJ1-3; D is unresolved. The V end lost 4 bases, the J end lost 0 bases, and 7 bases lay between the germline ends. The germline V gene encodes CDR1 SQVTM and CDR2 ANQGSEA. The CDR3 has 13 amino acids.

This clonotype turned up a few times. V and J are TRBV7-2 and TRBJ2-3; D is possibly TRBD1 (6 bases). The CDR3 is 13 residues long. CDR1 and CDR2 (germline): SGHTA, FQGNSA. V lost 5 bases and J lost 4, with 10 bases in between. CDR3 sequence (DNA): TGTGCCAGCAGCGGAAAGGGGGCAGATACGCAGTATTTT. It codes for CASSGKGADTQYF.

In its sample, this clonotype was seen a few times. The chain has TRBV20-1 and TRBJ1-5; D is possibly TRBD1 (6 bases). V lost 0 bases, J lost 0 bases, and 15 bases lay in between. This CDR3 contains 17 residues. In germline, CDR1 is DFQATT, CDR2 SNEGSKA (reference sequence). CDR3 loop: CSARDRQGQYSNQPQHF. CDR3 bases: TGCAGTGCTAGAGATCGCCAGGGGCAATATAGCAATCAGCCCCAGCATTTT.

In its sample, this clonotype was seen a few times. J is TRBJ2-1 and V is TRBV20-1, with D possibly being TRBD2 (6 bases). The CDR3 extends over 14 amino acids. V was cut by 7 bases and J by 7 bases, with 20 bases left in between. Germline V CDR1 and CDR2: DFQATT, SNEGSKA (reference sequence). CDR3 residues: CSEFAGLDGNEQFF. Written as DNA, the CDR3 is TGCAGTGAGTTTGCGGGACTTGACGGGAATGAGCAGTTCTTC.

The V and J genes are TRBV19 and TRBJ2-7, with unresolved D. Germline CDR1 reads LNHDA; CDR2 reads SQIVND (reference sequence). V shed 5 bases and J shed 5 bases, with 19 bases lying between them. CDR3 length: 15 residues. The CDR3 loop reads CASSSRRVGFDEQYF. The DNA for the CDR3 is TGTGCCAGTAGTTCCCGTAGGGTTGGTTTTGACGAGCAGTACTTC.

The genes are TRBV12-3 or TRBV12-4 and TRBJ1-6; D perhaps matches TRBD1 (5 bases). This CDR3 has 15 amino acids. V lost 3 bases to trimming and J lost 9 bases, with 15 bases between them. This CDR3 is CASSFGQGDLSPLHF. CDR3 bases: TGTGCCAGCAGTTTTGGGCAGGGCGACCTTTCACCCCTCCACTTT.

This chain joins TRBV7-9 and TRBJ2-7; 11 bases are shared with TRBD1. The CDR3 runs 14 residues. V shed 4 bases and J 5 bases; nucleotides not matched to a gene: 4. CDR1 and CDR2 from the germline V gene are SEHNR and FQNEAQ (reference sequence). CDR3 loop: CASSSGQGANEQYF. The CDR3 DNA is TGTGCCAGCAGCTCAGGACAGGGGGCGAACGAGCAGTACTTC.

The J gene is TRBJ2-2, the V gene TRBV6-2 or TRBV6-3, with D perhaps assigned TRBD1 or TRBD2 (6 bases each). The CDR3 loop spans 17 amino acids. CDR1 MNHEY and CDR2 SVGEGT come from the germline V gene. The V end lost 0 bases, the J end lost 0 bases, and 11 bases lay between the germline ends. The CDR3 sequence is CASSYSYGGTNTGELFF. DNA for the CDR3: TGTGCCAGCAGTTACTCGTACGGGGGCACGAACACCGGGGAGCTGTTTTTT.

The rearrangement links TRBV14 to TRBJ1-1, with 8 bases identical to TRBD1. CDR3 length equals 15 residues. V shed 6 bases, J shed 7 bases, and the junction held 13 bases outside the gene matches. CDR1 and CDR2 (germline): SGHDN, FVKESK. The CDR3 nucleotides are TGTGCCAGCAGGCTGACAGGGGCTGGTTGGGATGAAGCTTTCTTT. Residues: CASRLTGAGWDEAFF.

This chain joins TRBV10-3 and TRBJ2-7; a weak D match, TRBD1 (6 bases). CDR3 length: 15 residues. Trimming stripped 5 bases from V and 0 bases from J, with 14 bases between. Germline V lookup: CDR1 ENHRY, CDR2 SYGVKD. The CDR3 spells CAISSGVSSSYEQYF. CDR3 bases: TGTGCCATCAGTTCAGGGGTCTCAAGCTCCTACGAGCAGTACTTC.

A word on this clonotype: A much larger clone lies one base from this, so it may be a read error. J is TRBJ2-7 and V is TRBV12-3 or TRBV12-4; D may be TRBD1 (6 bases). V was pared by 6 bases and J by 6 bases, with 21 bases between. This CDR3 contains 15 residues. The CDR3 DNA reads TGTGCCAGCAGGTCTACCGGGACAAGGTCCGGCGAGCAGTACTTC. It specifies CASRSTGTRSGEQYF.

The V call is TRBV12-3 or TRBV12-4, the J call TRBJ2-1, with 11 nucleotides matching TRBD2. J lost 9 bases, V lost 7 bases, and 8 bases had no gene match. The CDR3 consists of 14 residues. CDR3 sequence: CASILAGGPVEQFF. The CDR3 bases are TGTGCCAGCATCTTAGCGGGAGGGCCGGTTGAGCAGTTCTTC.

The chain is built from TRBV5-1 and TRBJ2-7, with 16 bases fitting TRBD2. Unmatched junction bases numbered 6, after V lost 4 bases and J lost 2 bases. There are 17 residues in the CDR3. Germline V gene lookup returns CDR1 SGHRS and CDR2 YFSETQ. DNA of the CDR3: TGCGCCAGCAGCATCGGGACTAGCGGGAGGGTTACCTACGAGCAGTACTTC. This encodes CASSIGTSGRVTYEQYF. Full variable domain (rest looked up from reference TRBV5-1 and TRBJ2-7): KAGVTQTPRYLIKTRGQQVTLSCSPISGHRSVSWYQQTPGQGLQFLFEYFSETQRNKGNFPGRFSGRQFSNSRSEMNVSTLELGDSALYLCASSIGTSGRVTYEQYFGPGTRLTVT.

This clonotype has a single count. The V and J genes are TRBV12-3 or TRBV12-4 and TRBJ1-1; TRBD1 aligns across 8 bases. This CDR3 region has 14 residues. Trimming removed 6 bases from V and 5 bases from J; junction bases left unmatched: 8. The DNA for the CDR3 is TGTGCCAGCAGCTCGGACAGGGTAAGAACTGAAGCTTTCTTT. Translation gives CASSSDRVRTEAFF.